These 22 T cell receptor beta chains came from one sample sequenced in a study of OX40 agonist ivuxolimab in advanced cancers. Assay: immunoSEQ multiplex PCR; the TCRdb copy retains only in-frame clones and omits some. The sample has about 12,000 clones, about four fifths seen once. Specimen: CD4+ or CD8+ T cells sorted from blood, collected in a trial of the OX40 agonist ivuxolimab. The receptors derive from an adult with an advanced solid tumor such as melanoma, head and neck, liver or kidney cancer.

V and J are TRBV4-1 and TRBJ1-1; maybe TRBD1 (6 bases). Trimming left V 0 bases short and J 4 bases short, with 9 bases between. Germline CDR1 and CDR2: MGHRA and YSYEKL. The CDR3 is 14 amino acids. The CDR3 sequence is CASSQDGGSTEAFF. DNA of the CDR3: TGCGCCAGCAGCCAAGACGGGGGCAGCACTGAAGCTTTCTTT.

There are a few counts of this clone. The chain joins TRBV4-1 to TRBJ2-5; 12 nucleotides match TRBD2. The germline V gene has CDR1 MGHRA and CDR2 YSYEKL. The CDR3 is 19 residues long. V gave up 0 bases and J gave up 5 bases; unmatched junction bases: 13. The CDR3 spells CASSQELFGLAGGLETQYF. The CDR3 DNA follows: TGCGCCAGCAGCCAAGAATTATTTGGGCTAGCGGGAGGGCTGGAGACCCAGTACTTC.

The chain employs TRBV2 and TRBJ1-2; D is ambiguous. Trimming stripped 0 bases from V and 4 bases from J, with 9 bases between. The CDR3 runs to 14 residues. Germline values: CDR1 SNHLY, CDR2 FYNNEI. The CDR3 is CASSEARPFYGYTF. As DNA, the CDR3 is TGTGCCAGCAGTGAAGCGAGGCCGTTCTATGGCTACACCTTC.

This chain uses TRBV28 with TRBJ1-4; D remains ambiguous. The V gene lost 8 bases and the J gene lost 0 bases, with 13 bases spanning the gap. CDR3 length equals 15 residues. Germline V lookup: CDR1 MDHEN, CDR2 SYDVKM. CDR3 residues: CASRVTPATNEKLFF. CDR3 DNA: TGTGCCAGCCGAGTCACTCCTGCAACTAATGAAAAACTGTTTTTT.

The V gene is TRBV25-1, the J gene TRBJ2-5, with TRBD2 identical over 7 bases. J gave up 0 bases and V 1 base, and 5 bases lay outside the gene matches. The CDR3 has 16 amino acids. The V gene's germline CDR1 is MGHDK and CDR2 SYGVNS. The CDR3 reads CASSESGTTDQETQYF. The CDR3, as DNA: TGTGCCAGCAGTGAATCCGGGACTACAGACCAAGAGACCCAGTACTTC.

V and J are TRBV19 and TRBJ2-1; unclear D gene. The CDR3 contains 17 residues. Trimming left V 0 bases short and J 0 bases short, with 12 bases between. Germline values: CDR1 LNHDA, CDR2 SQIVND (reference sequence). CDR3 region: CASSIDSGELSYNEQFF. The CDR3 DNA reads TGTGCCAGTAGTATAGATTCGGGTGAACTCTCCTACAATGAGCAGTTCTTC.

This clone is medium-sized (0.01 to 0.1%). This sequence joins TRBV5-6 and TRBJ1-5; no clear D. V lost 6 bases and J 4 bases, leaving 14 bases between the germline ends. Germline V CDR1 and CDR2: SGHDT, YYEEEE. The CDR3 runs 14 residues. This chain's CDR3 is CASIGFWSNQPQHF. DNA for the CDR3: TGTGCCAGCATAGGGTTTTGGAGTAATCAGCCCCAGCATTTT.

Only one count was recorded for this clone. The V and J genes are TRBV2 and TRBJ2-7; 8 bases match TRBD2. J was trimmed by 3 bases and V by 7 bases; bases with no gene match: 8. Germline V lookup: CDR1 SNHLY, CDR2 FYNNEI. This CDR3 contains 14 residues. CDR3: CASTWGSGSYEQYF. The CDR3 DNA sequence: TGTGCCAGCACTTGGGGGAGCGGGAGCTACGAGCAGTACTTC. Full variable domain (rest looked up from reference TRBV2 and TRBJ2-7): EPEVTQTPSHQVTQMGQEVILRCVPISNHLYFYWYRQILGQKVEFLVSFYNNEISEKSEIFDDQFSVERPDGSNFTLKIRSTKLEDSAMYFCASTWGSGSYEQYFGPGTRLTVT.

This chain joins TRBV27 and TRBJ2-1; D gene uncertain. V was pared by 6 bases and J by 9 bases, with 24 bases between. Germline V gene sequence: CDR1 MNHEY, CDR2 SMNVEV (reference sequence). This CDR3 contains 16 residues. CDR3 sequence: CASRVKHERLLGEQFF. CDR3 DNA: TGTGCCAGCAGGGTGAAACATGAGAGGCTACTTGGTGAGCAGTTCTTC.

The chain has TRBV5-6 and TRBJ2-2; D remains unclear. Looked up from germline, CDR1 is SGHDT and CDR2 is YYEEEE. The V end lost 4 bases, the J end lost 8 bases, and 15 bases lay between the germline ends. The CDR3 loop spans 14 amino acids. The CDR3 loop is CASSLDQHRGELFF. For the CDR3, the DNA is TGTGCCAGCAGCCTCGACCAGCACCGTGGGGAGCTGTTTTTT.

V gene TRBV11-3 combines with J gene TRBJ2-1; 10 nucleotides line up with TRBD1. V was clipped by 1 base and J by 3 bases; unmatched bases: 3. Germline loops: CDR1 SGHNT, CDR2 YENEEA. This CDR3 is 16 amino acids long. The CDR3 sequence is CASSLGQGALYNEQFF. DNA for the CDR3: TGTGCCAGCAGCTTAGGACAGGGGGCTCTCTACAATGAGCAGTTCTTC.

The chain has TRBV5-1 and TRBJ2-7, with TRBD2 matching over 8 bases. In germline, CDR1 is SGHRS, CDR2 YFSETQ. The J segment lost 3 bases and the V segment lost 0 bases, leaving 5 bases of the junction unmatched. The CDR3 sequence is 15 residues long. The CDR3 reads CASSLVSGTFYEQYF. CDR3 sequence (DNA): TGCGCCAGCAGCTTGGTTAGCGGGACCTTCTACGAGCAGTACTTC.

The V gene is TRBV20-1, the J gene TRBJ1-2; D is uncertain. This CDR3 region has 9 residues. V was clipped by 6 bases and J by 14 bases, with 13 bases between them. Germline CDR1 DFQATT, CDR2 SNEGSKA (reference sequence). CDR3 coding DNA: TGCAGTGCCGGCAAAGGAGGGACCTTC. Protein: CSAGKGGTF.

This clone rates as medium-sized (0.01 to 0.1%). This chain connects TRBV27 to TRBJ2-1; 9 bases are a match to TRBD2. The germline CDR1 and CDR2 sequences are MNHEY and SMNVEV (reference sequence). Trimming removed 11 bases from V and 0 bases from J; junction bases left unmatched: 26. The CDR3 is made up of 21 amino acids. DNA of the CDR3: TGTGCCGGTCGCTGTGAGGCGGCGGGAGGGCCCCGCAAGGACTCCTACAATGAGCAGTTCTTC. Translation: CAGRCEAAGGPRKDSYNEQFF.

The CDR3 bases are TGTGCCAGCAGCCCCAGCGGGGGCCTCACAGATACGCAGTATTTT. It is translated as CASSPSGGLTDTQYF. V gene TRBV9 combines with J gene TRBJ2-3; 8 positions match TRBD2. V lost 4 bases, J lost 2 bases, and 6 bases stayed unmatched. CDR3 length: 15 residues. From germline, CDR1 is SGDLS and CDR2 YYNGEE.

The chain carries TRBV4-1 and TRBJ1-6; a weak D match, TRBD1 (6 bases). CDR1 and CDR2 from the germline V gene are MGHRA and YSYEKL. The CDR3 is 20 residues long. The V end lost 0 bases, the J end lost 7 bases, and 25 bases lay between the germline ends. The CDR3 is CASSQDVPLTEQGVNSPLHF. The DNA for the CDR3 is TGCGCCAGCAGCCAAGACGTACCGCTAACTGAACAGGGAGTAAATTCACCCCTCCACTTT.

J is TRBJ2-7 and V is TRBV7-5; the table's D call, TRBD1, has no DNA check behind it. TRBV7-5 corresponds to a pseudogene. This CDR3 region has 12 residues. In DNA form, the CDR3 reads TGTGCCAGCTACTCAGGGGGCCTCGAGCAGTACTTC. Translated: CASYSGGLEQYF.

The chain joins TRBV19 to TRBJ2-1; TRBD2 aligns across 8 bases. V shed 2 bases and J 3 bases; nucleotides not matched to a gene: 3. Per germline, CDR1 LNHDA and CDR2 SQIVND (reference sequence). This CDR3 contains 15 residues. CDR3 loop: CASSILAGHYNEQFF. CDR3 coding DNA: TGTGCCAGTAGTATACTAGCGGGCCACTACAATGAGCAGTTCTTC.

V and J are TRBV7-2 and TRBJ2-1; the match to TRBD2 covers 14 bases. This CDR3 has 16 residues. Germline lookup yields CDR1 SGHTA and CDR2 FQGNSA. With V trimmed by 5 bases and J by 5 bases, 5 bases remained unmatched. The CDR3 sequence is CASSRTSGGYHNEQFF. CDR3 sequence (DNA): TGTGCCAGCAGCCGGACTAGCGGGGGGTACCACAATGAGCAGTTCTTC. Looking up the rest from reference TRBV7-2 and TRBJ2-1 gives the full variable domain: GAGVSQSPSNKVTEKGKDVELRCDPISGHTALYWYRQSLGQGLEFLIYFQGNSAPDKSGLPSDRFSAERTGGSVSTLTIQRTQQEDSAVYLCASSRTSGGYHNEQFFGPGTRLTVL.

This rearrangement joins TRBV28 to TRBJ1-4, with D unclear. Germline V gene sequence: CDR1 MDHEN, CDR2 SYDVKM. Trimming removed 3 bases from V and 14 bases from J, with 10 bases in between. The CDR3 runs to 11 residues. CDR3 sequence: CASSFQDDLFF. The CDR3 coding sequence is TGTGCCAGCAGTTTTCAGGACGACCTGTTTTTT.

The chain combines TRBV6-1 with TRBJ1-1; 7 nucleotides line up with TRBD1. Losses at the gene ends were 5 bases for V and 4 bases for J; bases not matched to a gene: 7. Germline V CDR1 and CDR2: MNHNS, SASEGT. The CDR3 loop spans 14 amino acids. In DNA, the CDR3 is TGTGCCAGCAGTCCTATGGACAGGATCACTGAAGCTTTCTTT. Translating it yields CASSPMDRITEAFF.

The table lists this clone with a count of one. The CDR3 sequence: CASSPHGGASGSYNEQFF. The CDR3, as DNA: TGCGCCAGCAGCCCTCACGGTGGGGCTAGCGGGTCCTACAATGAGCAGTTCTTC. The chain uses TRBV4-1 and TRBJ2-1; 8 bases are shared with TRBD2. V trimming: 4 bases; J trimming: 1 base; junction bases outside the gene matches: 12. CDR1 and CDR2 from the germline V gene are MGHRA and YSYEKL. This CDR3 spans 18 amino acids.